Presented here are 17 T cell receptor beta chains from one specimen sequenced in a study of cytomegalovirus exposure and HLA in healthy donors. A multiplex PCR was run with 60 Vbeta primers and 13 Jbeta primers. Here immunoSEQ multiplex PCR was the method, and the copy in TCRdb shows in-frame clones only, minus some. The repertoire consists of 200,000 or so clones, with roughly 80% occurring once and the leading ten covering around 15%. Sequenced input: PBMCs. The receptors stem from a man between 40 and 49 years old in good health and CMV-seronegative.

The chain is built from TRBV5-1 and TRBJ1-3, with D unclear. The CDR3 contains 15 residues. Trimming took off 0 bases at V and 4 bases at J, with 11 bases between the two ends. In germline, CDR1 is SGHRS, CDR2 YFSETQ. The CDR3 loop reads CASSLDGPRGNTIYF. As DNA, the CDR3 is TGCGCCAGCAGCTTGGATGGTCCGAGAGGAAACACCATATATTTT.

J is TRBJ2-7 and V is TRBV6-6, with a weak D call TRBD2 (5 bases). Germline CDR1 MNHNY, CDR2 SVGAGI (reference sequence). This CDR3 comprises 14 residues. V lost 2 bases and J lost 3, with 11 bases in between. DNA of the CDR3: TGTGCCAGCAGTTACCGGGAAAAGAACTACGAGCAGTACTTC. Translated, it gives CASSYREKNYEQYF.

Points on this clone: Germline and junction disagree at one end, which may indicate a read error. The chain employs TRBV28 and TRBJ2-3; TRBD2 agrees at 10 bases. CDR3 size: 15 residues. Looked up from germline, CDR1 is MDHEN and CDR2 is SYDVKM. The CDR3 sequence: CASNLELAGRATQYF. As DNA, the CDR3 is TGTGCCAGCAATTTAGAACTAGCGGGAAGGGCGACGCAGTATTTT.

This clone is a singleton in its sample. The V gene is TRBV28, the J gene TRBJ1-5, with TRBD1 matching 8 bases. This CDR3 is 15 amino acids long. Germline-derived CDR1 and CDR2 are MDHEN and SYDVKM. V lost 6 bases, J lost 6 bases, and 10 bases stayed unmatched. The CDR3, as DNA: TGTGCCAGCAGCCTAGACAGGGGTAGTAGTCAGCCCCAGCATTTT. Its protein product is CASSLDRGSSQPQHF.

The chain has TRBV6-5 and TRBJ2-5; tentative D call: TRBD2 (5 bases). The CDR3 runs 13 residues. CDR1 is MNHEY, CDR2 SVGAGI, per germline. V was pared by 10 bases and J by 5 bases, with 17 bases between. The CDR3 is CATHLARGETQYF. CDR3 nucleotide sequence: TGTGCCACCCATCTAGCACGCGGGGAGACCCAGTACTTC.

The J gene is TRBJ2-7, the V gene TRBV19; 7 bases are shared with TRBD2. V was clipped by 1 base and J by 4 bases; unmatched bases: 10. The CDR3 runs to 16 residues. Per the germline V gene, CDR1 is LNHDA and CDR2 is SQIVND (reference sequence). The CDR3, as DNA: TGTGCCAGTAGTATAGGCTACGGCGGGGGAGTGTACGAGCAGTACTTC. It encodes CASSIGYGGGVYEQYF.

The V call is TRBV5-1, the J call TRBJ1-1, with 9 nucleotides matching TRBD1. The J segment lost 5 bases and the V segment lost 4 bases, leaving 9 bases of the junction unmatched. The CDR3 consists of 15 residues. Looked up from germline, CDR1 is SGHRS and CDR2 is YFSETQ. The chain's CDR3 is CASSDAQGARTEAFF. The DNA of the CDR3 is TGCGCCAGCAGCGACGCACAGGGGGCGCGGACTGAAGCTTTCTTT.

This clone appeared once. The chain couples TRBV2 to TRBJ2-1, with 7 bases matching TRBD2. The CDR3 sequence is 16 residues long. Germline V gene data show CDR1 as SNHLY and CDR2 as FYNNEI. J gave up 0 bases and V 6 bases, and 8 bases lay outside the gene matches. The CDR3 sequence is CASRKEAGTSYNEQFF. CDR3 nucleotides: TGTGCCAGCAGAAAAGAAGCGGGAACCTCCTACAATGAGCAGTTCTTC.

V usage is TRBV5-1 and J usage is TRBJ2-6; D is undetermined. This CDR3 has 15 amino acids. The V end lost 0 bases, the J end lost 1 base, and 5 bases lay between the germline ends. Germline assignment: CDR1 SGHRS and CDR2 YFSETQ. In nucleotides, the CDR3 is TGCGCCAGCAGCTTGGTACAATCTGGGGCCAACGTCCTGACTTTC. This codes for CASSLVQSGANVLTF.

The chain is built from TRBV9 and TRBJ1-2; possibly TRBD1 for D (6 bases). V lost 0 bases and J lost 4, with 13 bases in between. The CDR3 has 15 amino acids. CDR1 SGDLS and CDR2 YYNGEE come from the germline V gene. As DNA, the CDR3 is TGTGCCAGCAGCGTAGACCGGACAGCTATCTATGGCTACACCTTC. Amino acid sequence: CASSVDRTAIYGYTF.

The chain employs TRBV4-3 and TRBJ1-2, with D unclear. Germline CDR1 and CDR2: LGHNA and YSLEER. V lost 4 bases and J lost 2, with 11 bases in between. The CDR3 contains 14 residues. As DNA, the CDR3 is TGCGCCAGCAGCCGAGGACTGTCAAACTATGGCTACACCTTC. This codes for CASSRGLSNYGYTF.

V usage is TRBV7-2 and J usage is TRBJ1-2; 9 bases match TRBD1. Trimming at V came to 5 bases and at J to 8 bases, leaving 9 bases not matched to a gene. The CDR3 has 14 residues. CDR1 and CDR2 from the germline V gene are SGHTA and FQGNSA. The DNA for the CDR3 is TGTGCCAGCAGCCCGATCCGGACAGGGGTCGGCTACACCTTC. Translating it yields CASSPIRTGVGYTF.

This clone was counted once. The chain couples TRBV18 to TRBJ2-7; D is unresolved. The CDR3 has 12 residues. Trimming took off 2 bases at V and 2 bases at J, with 4 bases between the two ends. CDR1 is KGHSH and CDR2 is LQKENI in the germline V gene. CDR3 in amino acids: CASSPTPYEQYF. DNA of the CDR3: TGTGCCAGCTCACCAACACCCTACGAGCAGTACTTC.

To note about this clone: Within the sample, other DNA sequences also encode this same CDR3. CDR3 sequence: CASSFRYEQYF. CDR3 nucleotide sequence: TGTGCCAGCAGCTTTAGATACGAGCAGTACTTC. The V gene is TRBV5-8, the J gene TRBJ2-7; D is undetermined. This CDR3 has 11 amino acids. Germline values: CDR1 SGHTS, CDR2 YDEGEE. The V end was cut by 2 bases, the J end by 4 bases, with 4 bases between.

About this clone: A junction boundary mismatches the germline segment, possibly from a read error. This chain uses TRBV7-9 with TRBJ2-1; D unclear. The CDR3 contains 15 residues. Germline V CDR1 and CDR2: SEHNR, FQNEAQ (reference sequence). The CDR3 region is CASSSPTNSDNEQFF. For the CDR3, the DNA is TGTGCCAGCAGCTCCCCCACTAACTCCGACAATGAGCAGTTCTTC.

The V and J genes are TRBV7-9 and TRBJ1-1; 9 bases map to TRBD1. The CDR3 loop spans 16 amino acids. The ends lost 5 bases at V and 1 base at J; junction bases unmatched: 8. Germline CDR1 and CDR2: SEHNR and FQNEAQ (reference sequence). The CDR3 protein is CASSRGPGQGNTEAFF. Written as DNA, the CDR3 is TGTGCCAGCAGCCGCGGACCGGGACAGGGGAACACTGAAGCTTTCTTT.

The DNA of the CDR3 is TGTGCCAGCAGCGCAGGACAGGGGCACGGTCTGAACACTGAAGCTTTCTTT. The encoded protein is CASSAGQGHGLNTEAFF. V and J are TRBV9 and TRBJ1-1; 9 bases agree with TRBD1. With 3 bases clipped from V and 0 bases from J, the junction kept 9 bases outside the gene matches. The CDR3 totals 17 residues. Germline V gene sequence: CDR1 SGDLS, CDR2 YYNGEE.